Below, 15 T cell receptor beta chains from the same sample are listed, as sequenced in a study of cytomegalovirus exposure and HLA in healthy donors. Primers for the PCR totalled 60 Vbeta and 13 Jbeta. Sequenced by immunoSEQ multiplex PCR; TCRdb stores in-frame clones only, minus some. The sample consists of about 150,000 clones, roughly 74% of them appearing once. Sequenced input: PBMCs. Receptor source: a young man in good health and CMV-seronegative.

The V and J genes are TRBV7-3 and TRBJ2-6, with unresolved D. The germline CDR1 and CDR2 sequences are SGHTA and FQGTGA. The CDR3 length is 15 residues. The V and J ends lost 6 bases and 0 bases respectively, with 9 bases between them. The CDR3 region is CASSSHPSGANVLTF. The CDR3 nucleotides are TGTGCCAGCAGTTCACATCCCTCTGGGGCCAACGTCCTGACTTTC.

V is TRBV5-1 and J is TRBJ1-2; the match to TRBD1 covers 9 bases. The CDR3 runs 15 residues. Germline V gene data show CDR1 as SGHRS and CDR2 as YFSETQ. The V and J ends lost 2 bases and 7 bases, in that order; junction bases with no gene match: 9. CDR3 residues: CASSFTGGATGGYTF. CDR3 DNA sequence: TGCGCCAGCAGCTTTACAGGGGGCGCGACGGGTGGCTACACCTTC.

The chain links TRBV7-8 to TRBJ2-2; D might be TRBD2 (6 bases). The CDR3 has 15 residues. Deletions cut 2 bases from V and 7 bases from J, with 14 bases between. Germline V gene sequence: CDR1 SGHVS, CDR2 FQNEAQ. The CDR3 DNA follows: TGTGCCAGCAGCTTAATCTCTAGCGAGGTCGGGGAGCTGTTTTTT. Translated, it gives CASSLISSEVGELFF.

The gene calls are TRBV2 and TRBJ2-7; 10 nucleotides line up with TRBD2. This CDR3 region has 15 residues. Germline CDR1 is SNHLY and CDR2 is FYNNEI. The V gene end was trimmed by 0 bases and the J gene end by 3 bases; junction bases not matched to a gene: 2. In DNA, the CDR3 is TGTGCCAGCAGTGAAGCACTAGCGGGGCTCTACGAGCAGTACTTC. Translated, it gives CASSEALAGLYEQYF.

The V gene is TRBV9, the J gene TRBJ2-7, with D possibly matching TRBD1 (6 bases). Germline V gives CDR1 SGDLS, CDR2 YYNGEE. This CDR3 comprises 12 residues. V lost 5 bases and J lost 6, with 12 bases in between. The CDR3 nucleotides are TGTGCCAGCAGGGGGCAGGGGATCGAGCAGTACTTC. Translated, it gives CASRGQGIEQYF.

This clone turned up a few times. The chain is built from TRBV5-4 and TRBJ2-5; no clear D. This CDR3 has 14 amino acids. Germline V lookup: CDR1 SGHNT, CDR2 YYREEE (reference sequence). Trimming cost V 1 base and J 1 base, with 8 bases left between them. CDR3 nucleotides: TGTGCCAGCAGCTTGAAGAGAACCCAAGAGACCCAGTACTTC. Its translation is CASSLKRTQETQYF.

The chain recombines TRBV6-5 with TRBJ1-2, with D possibly TRBD1 on 6 matching bases. The germline V gene has CDR1 MNHEY and CDR2 SVGAGI. This CDR3 has 14 amino acids. V lost 6 bases and J 1 base, leaving 12 bases between the germline ends. The DNA for the CDR3 is TGTGCCAGCAGCGGGACAACAAGTAACTATGGCTACACCTTC. Encoded protein: CASSGTTSNYGYTF.

This chain uses TRBV5-6 with TRBJ2-7; 9 bases match TRBD2. The CDR3 length is 14 residues. Germline CDR1 reads SGHDT; CDR2 reads YYEEEE. V lost 4 bases to trimming and J lost 4 bases; unmatched junction nucleotides: 6. CDR3 residues: CASSTSSGTYEQYF. The CDR3 DNA is TGTGCCAGCAGCACGTCTAGCGGGACATACGAGCAGTACTTC.

The J gene is TRBJ2-3, the V gene TRBV18; 9 nucleotides line up with TRBD2. This CDR3 has 18 residues. CDR1 is KGHSH and CDR2 is LQKENI in the germline V gene. J lost 0 bases, V lost 3 bases, and 10 bases had no gene match. CDR3 sequence reads: CASSPSLPRGGSTDTQYF. The CDR3 bases are TGTGCCAGCTCACCGAGCCTCCCGCGGGGGGGAAGCACAGATACGCAGTATTTT.

The gene calls are TRBV5-5 and TRBJ2-3; 7 nucleotides match TRBD1. Germline V gene sequence: CDR1 SGHKS, CDR2 YYEKEE (reference sequence). This CDR3 comprises 14 residues. With 4 bases clipped from V and 0 bases from J, the junction kept 2 bases outside the gene matches. This CDR3 is CASSLTGSTDTQYF. CDR3 DNA: TGTGCCAGCAGCCTGACAGGGAGCACAGATACGCAGTATTTT.

This chain connects TRBV14 to TRBJ1-3; 8 bases match TRBD1. The CDR3 contains 15 residues. J lost 5 bases, V lost 0 bases, and 3 bases had no gene match. Germline CDR1 SGHDN, CDR2 FVKESK. Here the CDR3 reads CASSQEAGGRNTIYF. CDR3 DNA sequence: TGTGCCAGCAGCCAAGAAGCAGGGGGCCGAAACACCATATATTTT. Drawing the rest from reference TRBV14 and TRBJ1-3, the complete variable domain is EAGVTQFPSHSVIEKGQTVTLRCDPISGHDNLYWYRRVMGKEIKFLLHFVKESKQDESGMPNNRFLAERTGGTYSTLKVQPAELEDSGVYFCASSQEAGGRNTIYFGEGSWLTVV.

V gene TRBV10-3 combines with J gene TRBJ1-3; D unresolved. The CDR3 runs 12 residues. The V gene's germline CDR1 is ENHRY and CDR2 SYGVKD. V was trimmed by 8 bases and J by 2 bases, leaving 7 bases between them. Here the CDR3 reads CAIEGTGNTIYF. CDR3 in DNA: TGTGCCATCGAGGGAACTGGAAACACCATATATTTT.

The chain links TRBV10-1 to TRBJ2-2, with 8 bases identical to TRBD1. CDR1 and CDR2 from the germline V gene are WNHNN and SYGVQD (reference sequence). The CDR3 covers 16 residues. Trimming removed 7 bases from V and 4 bases from J; junction bases left unmatched: 11. Here the CDR3 reads CASMQGAPGRTGELFF. The CDR3 DNA sequence: TGCGCCAGCATGCAGGGGGCGCCGGGGCGCACCGGGGAGCTGTTTTTT.

The chain links TRBV28 to TRBJ2-3, with D possibly TRBD2 on 6 matching bases. This CDR3 has 16 amino acids. V lost 2 bases, J lost 0 bases, and 12 bases lay in between. CDR1 is MDHEN and CDR2 is SYDVKM in the germline V gene. In nucleotides, the CDR3 is TGTGCCAGCAGTTTAGGGAGCGGGCTTAGCACAGATACGCAGTATTTT. Translated: CASSLGSGLSTDTQYF.

CDR3 loop: CSARLRGYEQYF. CDR3 sequence (DNA): TGCAGCGCCCGGCTGCGAGGGTACGAGCAGTACTTC. The V gene is TRBV29-1, the J gene TRBJ2-7; D is perhaps TRBD2 (5 bases). Germline V gene sequence: CDR1 SQVTM, CDR2 ANQGSEA. Trimming cost V 7 bases and J 4 bases, with 14 bases left between them. The CDR3 spans 12 residues.